Listed below are T cell receptor beta chains from one sample, sequenced in a study of CXCR3-negative and CXCR3-positive naive CD8 T cells. TCRdb re-called the 5' RACE reads and gives one entry per CDR3 protein, without DNA. The repertoire table contains about 84,000 distinct CDR3 sequences. The sequenced material came from naive CXCR3+ CD8+ T cells from blood. The origin of the receptors is a human donor in good health. Some clones in this sample may be carry-over from other donors' samples. Each CDR3 is given with its conserved first and last residue.

CDR3 protein,CDR3 length,J gene,V gene
CSARDIQGPNEKLFF,15,TRBJ1-4,TRBV20-1
CSARERETTRQFF,13,TRBJ2-1,TRBV20-1
CASSDSGGAPYEQYF,15,TRBJ2-7,TRBV27
CASHRIDLPYEQYF,14,TRBJ2-7,TRBV6-2/TRBV6-3
CASSWERQPPEQYF,14,TRBJ2-7,TRBV6-2/TRBV6-3
CASSPGGAGQYF,12,TRBJ2-7,TRBV5-5
CASSPPTAGRNQPQHF,16,TRBJ1-5,TRBV21-1
CASSPTGGFTSYEQYF,16,TRBJ2-7,TRBV9
CASSLPLTGSGGGPISYEQYF,21,TRBJ2-7,TRBV28
CASSYDNRANYGYTF,15,TRBJ1-2,TRBV6-6
CASREEEGYTF,11,TRBJ1-2,TRBV10-2
CASSQGASPGFTGELFF,17,TRBJ2-2,TRBV14
CSSGQGDTEAFF,12,TRBJ1-1,TRBV29-1
CASSQRMGEDEQFF,14,TRBJ2-1,TRBV4-3
CSARDPGVMDEQYF,14,TRBJ2-7,TRBV20-1
CASSPGRTDTQYF,13,TRBJ2-3,TRBV27
CASRPEIGQGARDGRETQYF,20,TRBJ2-5,TRBV7-9
CASTPGTDTQYF,12,TRBJ2-3,TRBV28
CASSSDSLGVNEQFF,15,TRBJ2-1,TRBV7-8
CASSTGLAIIEQFF,14,TRBJ2-1,TRBV12-3/TRBV12-4
CASSLRGPVYEQYF,14,TRBJ2-7,TRBV28
CASRREGPGELFF,13,TRBJ2-2,TRBV7-8
CASRLGAESVEQYF,14,TRBJ2-7,TRBV23-1
CASSLVAQQFYGYTF,15,TRBJ1-2,TRBV5-1
CASSFEGGLRTDTQYF,16,TRBJ2-3,TRBV7-8
CSVEGTGWNEQFF,13,TRBJ2-1,TRBV29-1
CASSIEDGRETQYF,14,TRBJ2-5,TRBV19
CSVEVPSGDYEQYF,14,TRBJ2-7,TRBV29-1
CASSQEHRVRSPLHF,15,TRBJ1-6,TRBV4-3
CASSLGGGHQPQHF,14,TRBJ1-5,TRBV28
CASSLGILGGNYGYTF,16,TRBJ1-2,TRBV12-3/TRBV12-4
CASSGQATYEQYF,13,TRBJ2-7,TRBV7-9
CASSHGTSGGENTGELFF,18,TRBJ2-2,TRBV6-6
CASSLSPSGNEQFF,14,TRBJ2-1,TRBV7-6
CASSLSWDTYNEQFF,15,TRBJ2-1,TRBV5-1
CASSQFGTGLDQPQHF,16,TRBJ1-5,TRBV4-2
CASSYETSGGPRDTQYF,17,TRBJ2-3,TRBV6-2/TRBV6-3
CSVEENGTPLGSGQYF,16,TRBJ2-7,TRBV29-1
CASSVGSGANVLTF,14,TRBJ2-6,TRBV9
CASSLVRRGGLWDEQYF,17,TRBJ2-7,TRBV11-2
CASSSLGERGVTGELFF,17,TRBJ2-2,TRBV7-6
CASSPGLADYNEQFF,15,TRBJ2-1,TRBV3-1
CASSFPSGTYEQYF,14,TRBJ2-7,TRBV7-9
CASSLSQAGGGGPNNEQFF,19,TRBJ2-1,TRBV7-8
CASSYGQLQPQHF,13,TRBJ1-5,TRBV6-5
CASSQPRLAGNEQFF,15,TRBJ2-1,TRBV14